These T cell receptor beta chains were read from a single sample in a study of Ad26.COV2.S vaccination and SARS-CoV-2 variants. The method was immunoSEQ multiplex PCR; TCRdb's version includes in-frame clones alone and lacks a portion of them. The table lists 350,000 to 400,000 clones, 75% to 90% of them singletons. Sequencing used peripheral blood, obtained in a trial of Ad26.COV2.S vaccine versus placebo. Source of these receptors: a person aged 18-60 years who received the Ad26.COV2.S COVID-19 vaccine or a placebo. The CDR3 runs from the conserved cysteine through the conserved F or W. Fields, in order: CDR3 protein, CDR3 DNA, V gene, clone size, D gene, J gene. The D gene is left open where the match is weak. Only part of the rows carry a size: once, few, many, or a class if the clone is expanded.

CASSLAYGHSNSPLHF | TGTGCCAGCAGCTTGGCGTATGGACATTCCAATTCACCCCTCCACTTT | TRBV7-2 | few | NA | TRBJ1-6
CASSLEGTGGTGELFF | TGCGCCAGCAGCTTGGAGGGGACAGGGGGCACCGGGGAGCTGTTTTTT | TRBV5-1 | NA | TRBD1 | TRBJ2-2
CASSLQGQFDGYTF | TGCGCCAGCAGCTTGCAGGGGCAGTTTGATGGCTACACCTTC | TRBV5-1 | NA | NA | TRBJ1-2
CAGALRDRGGETQYF | TGTGCCGGGGCCCTCCGGGACAGGGGTGGAGAGACCCAGTACTTC | TRBV2 | NA | TRBD1 | TRBJ2-5
CASTLKGHTDTQYF | TGTGCCAGCACCCTAAAGGGACACACAGATACGCAGTATTTT | TRBV7-8 | NA | NA | TRBJ2-3
CASSSTGGDYNEQFF | TGTGCCAGCAGCTCGACGGGGGGAGACTACAATGAGCAGTTCTTC | TRBV5-4 | NA | TRBD2 | TRBJ2-1
CARRGQVNQPQHF | TGCGCCAGGAGAGGACAGGTCAATCAGCCCCAGCATTTT | TRBV5-1 | NA | TRBD1 | TRBJ1-5
CASSQGNRGPINQPQHF | TGCGCCAGCAGCCAGGGAAACAGGGGCCCGATCAATCAGCCCCAGCATTTT | TRBV4-1 | NA | TRBD1 | TRBJ1-5
CATKETSNYGYTF | TGTGCCACCAAGGAAACCTCTAACTATGGCTACACCTTC | TRBV7-9 | NA | NA | TRBJ1-2
CASSPHGAAYTEAFF | TGTGCCAGCAGTCCTCACGGGGCCGCGTACACTGAAGCTTTCTTT | TRBV6-5 | NA | NA | TRBJ1-1
CARSLASGRRMRCKGQPQHF | TGTGCCAGAAGCTTGGCGTCGGGACGGAGGATGCGCTGCAAAGGTCAGCCCCAGCATTTT | TRBV5-3 | NA | NA | TRBJ1-5
CASSLITPNTEAFF | TGCGCCAGCAGCTTGATCACTCCGAACACTGAAGCTTTCTTT | TRBV5-1 | NA | NA | TRBJ1-1
CASSTTDGYNEQFF | TGTGCCAGCAGCACCACGGACGGTTACAATGAGCAGTTCTTC | TRBV6-5 | NA | NA | TRBJ2-1
CASSESLAGGPGEQFF | TGTGCCAGCAGTGAATCCCTAGCGGGGGGGCCAGGTGAGCAGTTCTTC | TRBV2 | NA | TRBD2 | TRBJ2-1
CASSIQDINNSPLHF | TGCGCCAGCAGCATCCAGGACATTAATAATTCACCCCTCCACTTT | TRBV5-1 | NA | NA | TRBJ1-6
CASSQDYSGGQETQYF | TGCGCCAGCAGCCAAGATTATAGCGGGGGCCAGGAGACCCAGTACTTC | TRBV4-3 | NA | TRBD2 | TRBJ2-5
CASRPRGGRNQETQYF | TGCGCCAGCAGACCAAGGGGGGGGCGCAACCAAGAGACCCAGTACTTC | TRBV5-1 | once | NA | TRBJ2-5
CASSTGGTGYTF | TGTGCCAGCAGTACCGGGGGGACTGGCTACACCTTC | TRBV6-5 | NA | NA | TRBJ1-2
CASSPGTKGPKENSPLHF | TGTGCCAGCAGCCCCGGAACGAAGGGGCCAAAGGAAAATTCACCCCTCCACTTT | TRBV11-2 | NA | NA | TRBJ1-6
CASSPRVLSYEQYF | TGTGCCAGTAGCCCTAGGGTACTCTCCTACGAGCAGTACTTC | TRBV19 | NA | NA | TRBJ2-7
CASSSPERTASEKLFF | TGTGCCAGCAGCTCCCCCGAGAGGACCGCTTCTGAAAAACTGTTTTTT | TRBV11-2 | NA | NA | TRBJ1-4
CAWSRARVENTGELFF | TGTGCCTGGTCTAGGGCCCGGGTGGAGAACACCGGGGAGCTGTTTTTT | TRBV30 | NA | NA | TRBJ2-2
CASSWDRGHEQYF | TGTGCCAGCAGCTGGGACAGGGGCCACGAGCAGTACTTC | TRBV5-5 | NA | TRBD1 | TRBJ2-7
CATSRDMWDVNYGYTF | TGTGCCACCAGCAGAGATATGTGGGACGTTAACTATGGCTACACCTTC | TRBV15 | NA | NA | TRBJ1-2
CASSVQGGSYGYTF | TGTGCCAGCAGCGTACAGGGGGGAAGCTATGGCTACACCTTC | TRBV5-4 | NA | TRBD1 | TRBJ1-2
CASSIQGSPNQPQHF | TGTGCCAGCAGTATACAGGGGAGTCCCAATCAGCCCCAGCATTTT | TRBV7-2 | NA | TRBD1 | TRBJ1-5
CASSFQDNYGYTF | TGTGCCAGCAGTTTCCAAGATAACTATGGCTACACCTTC | TRBV12-3/TRBV12-4 | once | NA | TRBJ1-2
CASNNRPTDTQYF | TGCGCCAGCAATAACAGGCCCACAGATACGCAGTATTTT | TRBV5-1 | NA | NA | TRBJ2-3
CASSFRDRVGTEAFF | TGTGCCAGCAGCTTTAGGGACAGGGTGGGCACTGAAGCTTTCTTT | TRBV5-6 | NA | TRBD1 | TRBJ1-1